Here is one TCR beta chain with its context. This CDR3 region has 16 residues. CDR1 MNHEY and CDR2 SVGEGT come from the germline V gene. V dropped 6 bases and J dropped 4; count of bases not matched to a gene: 13. The record originates from a study of blood T cell repertoires in COVID-19. Sequencing used immunoSEQ multiplex PCR; TCRdb keeps in-frame clones, though not all of them. The table lists some 270,000 clones, around nine tenths of them singletons, with 1.5% to 2% in the top ten. The sequencing input was peripheral blood. The chain joins TRBV6-2 or TRBV6-3 to TRBJ2-7; 9 bases fit TRBD1. The receptor was isolated from an older woman who had recovered from COVID-19. The chain's CDR3 is CASSGGRTGVSYEQYF. CDR3 DNA: TGTGCCAGCAGCGGGGGCAGGACAGGGGTCAGTTACGAGCAGTACTTC.